This T cell receptor beta chain emerged from a study of read filtering for tumor transcriptome and immune sequencing. This clonotype was seen repeatedly, ten times or more. This library used roughly 400 ng RNA and molecular barcoded adaptors spanning alpha/delta and beta/gamma chains. One entry per CDR3 protein results from TCRdb running MiXCR on the reads. Altogether 55,000 to 60,000 distinct CDR3 sequences are present, 9% to 15% being singletons, with the ten largest covering roughly 16%. The V segment lost 6 bases and the J segment 5 bases; nucleotides outside the gene matches: 9. The CDR3 runs 14 residues. CDR1 is MNHEY and CDR2 is SVGAGI in the germline V gene.

Specimen: a population of CD138-negative cells sorted from bone marrow. This chain links TRBV6-5 with TRBJ2-7, with 8 bases that match TRBD1. The receptor was derived from a donor at least 40 years old with multiple myeloma. The CDR3 is CASRPTGGRDEQYF. The CDR3 nucleotides are TGTGCCAGCAGACCCACAGGGGGAAGGGACGAGCAGTACTTC.